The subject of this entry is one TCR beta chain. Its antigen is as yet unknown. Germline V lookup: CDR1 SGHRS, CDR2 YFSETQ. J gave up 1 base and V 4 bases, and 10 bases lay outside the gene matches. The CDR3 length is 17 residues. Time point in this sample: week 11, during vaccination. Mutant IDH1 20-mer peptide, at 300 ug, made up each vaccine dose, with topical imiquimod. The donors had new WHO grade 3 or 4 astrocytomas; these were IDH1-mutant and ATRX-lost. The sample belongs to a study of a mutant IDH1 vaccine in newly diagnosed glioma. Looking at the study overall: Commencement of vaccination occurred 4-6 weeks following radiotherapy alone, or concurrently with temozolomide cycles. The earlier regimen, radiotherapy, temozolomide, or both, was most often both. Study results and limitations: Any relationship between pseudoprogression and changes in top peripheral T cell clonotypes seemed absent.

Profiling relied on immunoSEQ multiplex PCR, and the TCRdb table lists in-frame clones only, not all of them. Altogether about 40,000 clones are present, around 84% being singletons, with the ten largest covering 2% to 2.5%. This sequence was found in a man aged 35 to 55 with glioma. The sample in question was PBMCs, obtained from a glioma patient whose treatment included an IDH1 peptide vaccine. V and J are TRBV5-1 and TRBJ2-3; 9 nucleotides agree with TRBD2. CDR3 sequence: CASSRKLAGARTDTQYF. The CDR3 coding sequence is TGCGCCAGCAGCAGGAAGTTAGCGGGAGCGCGCACAGATACGCAGTATTTT.